Listed below are T cell receptor beta chains from one sample, sequenced in a study of beta chain features in type 1 diabetes. Assay used: immunoSEQ multiplex PCR; TCRdb lists only in-frame clones, some missing. Altogether over 100,000 clones are present, roughly 43% being singletons, with the ten largest covering 0.065%. Sequenced input: stem cell memory CD4+ T cells from blood. The source of these receptors is a woman younger than 30 in good health. Each CDR3 is given with its conserved first and last residue. A D gene is named only where the DNA matches it firmly. Clone size appears in some rows only: once, few, many, or a class for an expanded clone.

>NA|TRBV2|TRBJ2-4|NA
TGTGCCAGCAGTCCCGGGGGAGGCAGCACGGCCAAAAACATTCAGTACTTC
CASSPGGGSTAKNIQYF
>TRBD2|TRBV7-9|TRBJ2-1|few
TGTGCCAGCAGCTTCGAGACTAGCGGGAGCTCCTACAATGAGCAGTTCTTC
CASSFETSGSSYNEQFF
>TRBD1|TRBV7-9|TRBJ1-4|NA
TGTGCCAGCAGGGACAGGAATAGTTTTAATGAAAAACTGTTTTTT
CASRDRNSFNEKLFF
>TRBD1|TRBV14|TRBJ2-2|few
TGTGCCAGCAGCCACCTCCGGGACAGGGTCACCGGGGAGCTGTTTTTT
CASSHLRDRVTGELFF
>TRBD1|TRBV5-4|TRBJ2-3|NA
TGTGCCAGCAGCTCCCCCCGGGACAGGGCCGATACGCAGTATTTT
CASSSPRDRADTQYF
>TRBD2|TRBV18|TRBJ2-7|NA
TGTGCCAGCTCCTTACGTAGCGGGTGGGACTACGAGCAGTACTTC
CASSLRSGWDYEQYF
>NA|TRBV5-1|TRBJ1-2|few
TGCGCCAGCAGCTTTTCCCGCGGTGGCTACACCTTC
CASSFSRGGYTF
>NA|TRBV7-2|TRBJ2-7|few
TGTGCCAGCAGCTTAGGCGGGAAACCCTACGAGCAGTACTTC
CASSLGGKPYEQYF
>NA|TRBV7-9|TRBJ2-1|many
TGTGCCAGCAGCCCTAGGCAGGGATCCGACAATGAGCAGTTCTTC
CASSPRQGSDNEQFF
>TRBD2|TRBV7-2|TRBJ2-1|NA
TGTGCCAGCAGCCCAGTAGCGGGAGGGGGTAGGAATGAGCAGTTCTTC
CASSPVAGGGRNEQFF